This TCR beta chain was retrieved from a study of graft-versus-host responses after intestinal transplantation (dated by TCRdb to the early 2020s). Some background on the complete study: Recipients received multivisceral, liver-intestinal, or isolated intestinal transplants. To identify alloreactive clones, pre-transplant mixed lymphocyte reaction products were sequenced and then compared with unstimulated pre-transplant donor and recipient T cells. A peak of at least 4% donor T cells among recipient peripheral blood mononuclear cells was the definition used for donor T cell macrochimerism. Rather than going through the commercial service, samples from a few later patients were sequenced in-house on an Illumina MiSeq and processed with MiXCR. Anti-thymocyte globulin induction was given to all recipients, followed by maintenance tacrolimus and steroids for around three years. Of the 20 to 25 intestinal transplant recipients enrolled in the cohort, one of whom was a retransplant, a few patients without pretransplant specimens were excluded. Bulk TCR-beta CDR3 sequencing was used to track graft-versus-host and host-versus-graft alloreactive T cell clones in the graft, circulation and bone marrow after intestinal transplantation.

The library was prepared using the immunoSEQ multiplex PCR assay. Adaptive Biotechnologies carried out high-throughput TCR-beta CDR3 sequencing of genomic DNA for most patients. The original methods were these. Adaptive's ImmunoSEQ software supplied the TCR sequencing data for under 20 patients, while MiXCR and VDJtools were used to process three other patients. CDR3 nucleotide sequences shared between donor and recipient were removed because their origin could not be assigned. To be classed as alloreactive, a clone needed at least 2-fold expansion over unstimulated cells and a minimum CFSE-low frequency of 0.002% (template counts) or 0.001% (read counts). Clones detected in sequenced pre-transplant spleen, lymph node, or MLR CFSE-low populations of the donor or recipient were defined as mappable. Cumulative frequency of alloreactive clones was calculated as a percentage of all sequences weighted by copy number. TCRdb retrieved this table from immuneACCESS and kept in-frame rearrangements only. Not all clones are present; in checked studies, unresolved V genes account for under half, and no reason is known for the remainder. V and J calls plus clone size are reproduced from that table; the DNA served to infer D and trimming. The sample yields tens of thousands of clones; approximately 90% were counted once. Roughly 18% of the sample comes from the top ten.

Notes on this clone: It has no known antigen specificity. The input lacks base qualities; no much larger clone sits a single base away.

Overall study results and their limits: Early after transplant, peak levels of circulating GvH clones were associated with declines in HvG clones. GvH clones were detected in recipient bone marrow, and some appeared earlier in ileal mucosa or blood, consistent with an intestinal mucosal origin. The relatively low number and heterogeneity of intestinal transplant patients limited the conclusions. In the allografts of patients with donor T cell macrochimerism, GvH to HvG T cell clonal ratios were high.

To isolate intraepithelial and lamina propria lymphocytes from graft specimens, dithiothreitol, EDTA incubations and collagenase D digestion were used. Bulk TCR-beta sequencing was performed on serial intestinal graft biopsy specimens collected as late as 600 days after transplant. The sequencing used ileum tissue, collected approximately 210 days after intestinal transplant. The sequence derives from a human patient who received an intestinal transplant, so some T cells may come from the graft donor.

The DNA reads TGTGCCAGCAGTGAAAGGAGGGGACCCAGCACAGATACGCAGTATTTT. Its protein reads: CASSERRGPSTDTQYF. The chain is assembled from TRBV6-1 and TRBJ2-3; TRBD2 is a weak D gene call, 6 bases matching. The germline V gene sets CDR1 to MNHNS and CDR2 to SASEGT. The trim is 2 bases for V and 0 bases for J, with a gap of 12 bases between the germline ends. The CDR3 runs 16 amino acids, cysteine and phenylalanine included. Just CDR3 DNA is preserved here, 48 bases in frame from base 1.